This TCR beta chain derives from a study of OX40 agonist ivuxolimab in advanced cancers. The CDR3 runs to 12 residues. Germline CDR1 reads SNHLY; CDR2 reads FYNNEI. Repertoires were generated with immunoSEQ multiplex PCR, while TCRdb's copy carries only in-frame clones and drops some. The sample consists of roughly 120,000 clones, around 90% of them appearing once. The chain has TRBV2 and TRBJ2-3; 8 bases are shared with TRBD2. The receptor was derived from an adult with an advanced solid tumor such as melanoma, head and neck, liver or kidney cancer. The source material was CD4+ or CD8+ T cells sorted from blood, sampled in a trial of the OX40 agonist ivuxolimab. The CDR3 spells CALAENTDTQYF. The CDR3 DNA reads TGTGCACTAGCGGAGAACACAGATACGCAGTATTTT.